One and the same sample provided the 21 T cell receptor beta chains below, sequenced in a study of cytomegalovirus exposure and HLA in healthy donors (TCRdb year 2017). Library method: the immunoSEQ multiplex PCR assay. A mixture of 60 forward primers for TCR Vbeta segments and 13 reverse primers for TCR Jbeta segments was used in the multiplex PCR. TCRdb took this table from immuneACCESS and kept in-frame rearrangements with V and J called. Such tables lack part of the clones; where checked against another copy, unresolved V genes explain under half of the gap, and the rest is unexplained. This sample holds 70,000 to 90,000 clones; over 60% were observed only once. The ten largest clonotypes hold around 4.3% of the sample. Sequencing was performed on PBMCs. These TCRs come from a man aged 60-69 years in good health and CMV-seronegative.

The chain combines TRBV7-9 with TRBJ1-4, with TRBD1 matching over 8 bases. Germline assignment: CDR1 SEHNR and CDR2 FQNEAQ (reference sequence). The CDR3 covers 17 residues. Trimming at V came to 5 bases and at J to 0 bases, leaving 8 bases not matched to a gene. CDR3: CASSVTGGVATNEKLFF. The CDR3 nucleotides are TGTGCCAGCAGCGTAACAGGGGGAGTTGCAACTAATGAAAAACTGTTTTTT.

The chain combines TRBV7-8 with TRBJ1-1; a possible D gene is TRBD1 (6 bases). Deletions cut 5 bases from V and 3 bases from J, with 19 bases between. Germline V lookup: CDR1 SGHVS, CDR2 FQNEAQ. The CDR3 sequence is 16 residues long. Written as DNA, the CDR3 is TGTGCCAGCAGCCTAGGGGGGACTGTGGTGTACACTGAAGCTTTCTTT. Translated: CASSLGGTVVYTEAFF.

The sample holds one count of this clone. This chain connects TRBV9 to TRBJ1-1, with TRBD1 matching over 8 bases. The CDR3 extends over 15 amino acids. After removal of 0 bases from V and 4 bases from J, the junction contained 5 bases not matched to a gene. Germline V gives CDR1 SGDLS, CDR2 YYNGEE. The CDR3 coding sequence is TGTGCCAGCAGCGTAGACAGGGGGGATGTCACTGAAGCTTTCTTT. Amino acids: CASSVDRGDVTEAFF.

The CDR3 reads CSAAGGTYNEQFF. In DNA, the CDR3 is TGCAGCGCAGCGGGGGGGACCTACAATGAGCAGTTCTTC. The chain recombines TRBV29-1 with TRBJ2-1; the match to TRBD2 covers 10 bases. J was trimmed by 2 bases and V by 7 bases; bases with no gene match: 2. Germline V lookup: CDR1 SQVTM, CDR2 ANQGSEA. This CDR3 comprises 13 residues.

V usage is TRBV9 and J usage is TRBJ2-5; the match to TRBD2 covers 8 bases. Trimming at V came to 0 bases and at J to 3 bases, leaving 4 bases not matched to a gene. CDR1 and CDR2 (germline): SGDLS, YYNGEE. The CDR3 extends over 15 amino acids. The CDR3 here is CASSVAPGGEETQYF. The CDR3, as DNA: TGTGCCAGCAGCGTAGCACCCGGGGGGGAAGAGACCCAGTACTTC.

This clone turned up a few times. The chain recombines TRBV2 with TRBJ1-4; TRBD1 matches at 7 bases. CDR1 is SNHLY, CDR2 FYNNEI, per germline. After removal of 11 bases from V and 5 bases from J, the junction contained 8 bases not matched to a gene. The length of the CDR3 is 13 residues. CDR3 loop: CAHRTGRNEKLFF. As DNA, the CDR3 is TGTGCCCACCGGACAGGAAGGAATGAAAAACTGTTTTTT.

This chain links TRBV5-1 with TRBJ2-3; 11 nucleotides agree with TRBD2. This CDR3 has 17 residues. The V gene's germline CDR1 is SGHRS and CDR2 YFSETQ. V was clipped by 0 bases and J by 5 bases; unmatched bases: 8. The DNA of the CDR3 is TGCGCCAGCAGCTTGGGATTAGCGGGGGGGCAAGAAGATACGCAGTATTTT. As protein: CASSLGLAGGQEDTQYF.

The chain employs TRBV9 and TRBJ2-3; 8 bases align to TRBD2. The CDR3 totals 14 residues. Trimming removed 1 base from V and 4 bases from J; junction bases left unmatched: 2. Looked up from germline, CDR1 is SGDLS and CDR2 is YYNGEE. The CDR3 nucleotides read TGTGCCAGCAGCGTATACGGGGGGGCAGATACGCAGTATTTT. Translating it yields CASSVYGGADTQYF.

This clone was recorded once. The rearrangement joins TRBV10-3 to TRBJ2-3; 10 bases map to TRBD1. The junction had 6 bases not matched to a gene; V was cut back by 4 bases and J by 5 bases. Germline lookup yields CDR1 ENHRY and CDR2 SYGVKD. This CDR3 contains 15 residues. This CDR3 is CAISGQGAGGDTQYF. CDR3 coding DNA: TGTGCCATCAGTGGACAGGGGGCAGGTGGAGATACGCAGTATTTT.

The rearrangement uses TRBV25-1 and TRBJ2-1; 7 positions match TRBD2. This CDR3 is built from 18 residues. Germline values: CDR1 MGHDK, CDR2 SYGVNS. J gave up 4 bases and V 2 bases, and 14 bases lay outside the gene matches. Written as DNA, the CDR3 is TGTGCCAGCAGTGAACGTTCCAGACGGGGGGACCTATACAATGAGCAGTTCTTC. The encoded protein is CASSERSRRGDLYNEQFF.

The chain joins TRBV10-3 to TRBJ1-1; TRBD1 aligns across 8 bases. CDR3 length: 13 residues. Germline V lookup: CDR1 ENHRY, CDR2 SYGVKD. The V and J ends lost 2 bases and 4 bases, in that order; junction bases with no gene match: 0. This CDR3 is CAISEGQGTEAFF. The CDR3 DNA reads TGTGCCATCAGTGAGGGACAGGGCACTGAAGCTTTCTTT.

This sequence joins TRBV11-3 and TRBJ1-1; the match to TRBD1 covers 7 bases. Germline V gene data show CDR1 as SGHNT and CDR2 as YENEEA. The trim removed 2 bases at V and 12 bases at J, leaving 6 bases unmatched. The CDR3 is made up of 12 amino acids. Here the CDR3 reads CASSLRTGMPFF. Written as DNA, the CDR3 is TGTGCCAGCAGCTTACGGACAGGCATGCCTTTCTTT.

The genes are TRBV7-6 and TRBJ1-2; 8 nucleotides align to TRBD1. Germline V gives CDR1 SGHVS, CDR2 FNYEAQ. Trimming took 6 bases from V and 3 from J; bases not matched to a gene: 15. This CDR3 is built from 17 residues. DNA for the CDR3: TGTGCCAGCAGGATAGGACAGGGACCTTATTTTTACTATGGCTACACCTTC. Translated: CASRIGQGPYFYYGYTF.

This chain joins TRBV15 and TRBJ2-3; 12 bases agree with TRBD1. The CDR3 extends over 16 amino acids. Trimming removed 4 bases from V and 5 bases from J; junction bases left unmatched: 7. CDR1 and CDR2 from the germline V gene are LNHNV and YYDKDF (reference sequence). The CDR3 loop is CATSTPGQGAGDTQYF. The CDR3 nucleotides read TGTGCCACCAGCACCCCGGGACAGGGGGCGGGAGATACGCAGTATTTT.

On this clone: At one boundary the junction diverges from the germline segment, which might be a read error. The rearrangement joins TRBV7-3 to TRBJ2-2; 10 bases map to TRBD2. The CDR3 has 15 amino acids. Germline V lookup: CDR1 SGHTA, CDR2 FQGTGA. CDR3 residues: CASTLAGGNTGELFF. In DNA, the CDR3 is TGTGCCAGCACCTTAGCGGGGGGGAACACCGGGGAGCTGTTTTTT.

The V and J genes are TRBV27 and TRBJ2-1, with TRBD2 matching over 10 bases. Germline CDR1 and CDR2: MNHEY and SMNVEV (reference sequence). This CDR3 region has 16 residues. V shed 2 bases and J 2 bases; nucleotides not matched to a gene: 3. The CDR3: CASSLASGRTYNEQFF. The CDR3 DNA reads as TGTGCCAGCAGTTTAGCTAGCGGGAGAACCTACAATGAGCAGTTCTTC.

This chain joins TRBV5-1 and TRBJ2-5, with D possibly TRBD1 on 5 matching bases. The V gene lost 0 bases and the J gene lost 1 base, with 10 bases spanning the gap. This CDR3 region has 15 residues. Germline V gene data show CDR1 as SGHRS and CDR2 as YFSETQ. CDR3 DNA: TGCGCCAGCAGCTTGGTTGGGGCAGCCCAAGAGACCCAGTACTTC. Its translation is CASSLVGAAQETQYF.

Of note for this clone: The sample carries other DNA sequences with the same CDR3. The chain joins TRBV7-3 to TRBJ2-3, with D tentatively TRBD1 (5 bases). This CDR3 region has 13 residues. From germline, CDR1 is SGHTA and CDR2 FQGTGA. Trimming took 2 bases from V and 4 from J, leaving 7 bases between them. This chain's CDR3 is CASSLDRSDTQYF. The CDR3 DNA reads TGTGCCAGCAGCTTAGACAGATCAGATACGCAGTATTTT.

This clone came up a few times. The DNA for the CDR3 is TGTGCCAGCAGTGAAAGGGGCAATCCTAACTATGGCTACACCTTC. Translating gives CASSERGNPNYGYTF. The J gene is TRBJ1-2, the V gene TRBV2, with a tentative D call TRBD1 (5 bases). The CDR3 loop spans 15 amino acids. Germline V lookup: CDR1 SNHLY, CDR2 FYNNEI. The V and J ends lost 2 bases and 0 bases respectively, with 10 bases between them.

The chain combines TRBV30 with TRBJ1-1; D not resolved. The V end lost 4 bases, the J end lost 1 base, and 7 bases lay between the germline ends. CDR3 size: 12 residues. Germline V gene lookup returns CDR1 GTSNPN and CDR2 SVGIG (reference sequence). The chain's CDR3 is CAWNSGNTEAFF. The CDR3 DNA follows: TGTGCCTGGAATTCAGGGAACACTGAAGCTTTCTTT.

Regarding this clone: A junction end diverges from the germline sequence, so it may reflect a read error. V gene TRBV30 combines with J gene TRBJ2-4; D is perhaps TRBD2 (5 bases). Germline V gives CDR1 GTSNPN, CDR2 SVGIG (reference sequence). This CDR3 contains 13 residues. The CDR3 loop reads CAWSSLAQNIQYF. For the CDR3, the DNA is TGTGCCTGGAGTTCGCTAGCCCAAAACATTCAGTACTTC.